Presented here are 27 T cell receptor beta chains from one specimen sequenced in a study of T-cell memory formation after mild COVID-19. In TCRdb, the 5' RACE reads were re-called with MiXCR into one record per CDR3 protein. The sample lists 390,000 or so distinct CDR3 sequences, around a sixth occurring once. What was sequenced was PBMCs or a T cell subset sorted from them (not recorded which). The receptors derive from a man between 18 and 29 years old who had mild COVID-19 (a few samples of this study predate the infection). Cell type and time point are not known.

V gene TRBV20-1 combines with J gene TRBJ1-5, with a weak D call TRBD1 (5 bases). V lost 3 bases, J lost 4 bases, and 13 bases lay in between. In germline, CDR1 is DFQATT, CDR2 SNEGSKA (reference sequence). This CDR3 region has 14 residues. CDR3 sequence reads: CSASPGPGNQPQHF. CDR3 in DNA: TGCAGTGCTAGTCCGGGGCCCGGAAATCAGCCCCAGCATTTT.

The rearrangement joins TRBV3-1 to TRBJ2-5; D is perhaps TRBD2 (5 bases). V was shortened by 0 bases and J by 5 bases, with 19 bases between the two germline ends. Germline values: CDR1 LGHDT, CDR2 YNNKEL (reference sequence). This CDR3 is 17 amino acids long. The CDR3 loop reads CASSQEISSGRRETQYF. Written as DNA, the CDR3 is TGTGCCAGCAGCCAAGAAATTTCTTCGGGGAGAAGGGAGACCCAGTACTTC.

The CDR3 is CASSSSGGLRAEAFF. The CDR3 bases are TGCGCCAGCAGCTCCTCCGGGGGCTTAAGGGCTGAAGCTTTCTTT. V gene TRBV5-1 combines with J gene TRBJ1-1, with D possibly TRBD1 on 6 matching bases. V shed 3 bases and J shed 6 bases, with 18 bases lying between them. The CDR3 length is 15 residues. Germline assignment: CDR1 SGHRS and CDR2 YFSETQ.

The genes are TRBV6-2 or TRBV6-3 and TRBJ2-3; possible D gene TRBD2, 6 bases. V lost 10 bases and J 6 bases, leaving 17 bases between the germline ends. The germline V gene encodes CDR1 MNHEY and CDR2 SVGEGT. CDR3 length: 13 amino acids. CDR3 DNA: TGTGCCACCCTCCCTGGAGGGTTCGATACGCAGTATTTT. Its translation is CATLPGGFDTQYF.

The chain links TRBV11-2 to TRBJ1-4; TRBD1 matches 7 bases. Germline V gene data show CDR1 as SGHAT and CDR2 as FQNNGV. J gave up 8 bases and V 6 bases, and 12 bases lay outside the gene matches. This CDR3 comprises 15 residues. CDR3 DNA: TGTGCCAGCAGGAGACAGGGATTGGGTTTCGAAAAACTGTTTTTT. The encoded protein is CASRRQGLGFEKLFF.

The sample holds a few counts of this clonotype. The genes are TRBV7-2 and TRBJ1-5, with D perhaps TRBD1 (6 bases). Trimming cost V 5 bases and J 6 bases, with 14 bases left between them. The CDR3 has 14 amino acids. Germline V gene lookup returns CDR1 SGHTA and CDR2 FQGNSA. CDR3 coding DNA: TGTGCCAGCAGCCCACAGGGACCCAGTCAGCCCCAGCATTTT. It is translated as CASSPQGPSQPQHF.

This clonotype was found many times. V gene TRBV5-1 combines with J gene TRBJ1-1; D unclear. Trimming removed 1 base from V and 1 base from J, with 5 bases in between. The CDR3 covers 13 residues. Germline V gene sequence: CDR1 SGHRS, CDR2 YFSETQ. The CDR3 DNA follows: TGCGCCAGCAGCTTGACCAGGAACACTGAAGCTTTCTTT. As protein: CASSLTRNTEAFF.

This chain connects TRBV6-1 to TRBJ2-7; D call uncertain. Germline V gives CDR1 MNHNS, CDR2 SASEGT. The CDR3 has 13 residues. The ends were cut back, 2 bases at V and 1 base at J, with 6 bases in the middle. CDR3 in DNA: TGTGCCAGCAGTGAAAGAAATTCCTACGAGCAGTACGTC. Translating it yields CASSERNSYEQYV.

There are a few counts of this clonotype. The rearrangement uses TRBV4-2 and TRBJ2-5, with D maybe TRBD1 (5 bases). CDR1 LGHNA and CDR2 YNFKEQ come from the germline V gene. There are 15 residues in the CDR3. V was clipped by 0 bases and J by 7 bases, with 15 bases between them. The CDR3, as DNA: TGTGCCAGCAGCCAAGATAGGCAGGGTGTTGGGACCCAGTACTTC. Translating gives CASSQDRQGVGTQYF.

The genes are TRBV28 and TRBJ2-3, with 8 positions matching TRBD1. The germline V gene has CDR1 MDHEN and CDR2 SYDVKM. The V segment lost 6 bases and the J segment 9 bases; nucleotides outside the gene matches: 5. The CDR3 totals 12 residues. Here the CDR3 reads CASSWDRRTQYF. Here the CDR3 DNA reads TGTGCCAGCAGCTGGGACAGGAGAACGCAGTATTTT.

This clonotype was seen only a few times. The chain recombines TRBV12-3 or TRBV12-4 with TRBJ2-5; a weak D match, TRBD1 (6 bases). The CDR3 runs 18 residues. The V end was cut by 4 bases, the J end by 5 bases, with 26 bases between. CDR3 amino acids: CASSSHEPLTGDGETQYF. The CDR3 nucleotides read TGTGCCAGCAGTTCCCACGAGCCACTGACAGGTGATGGGGAGACCCAGTACTTC.

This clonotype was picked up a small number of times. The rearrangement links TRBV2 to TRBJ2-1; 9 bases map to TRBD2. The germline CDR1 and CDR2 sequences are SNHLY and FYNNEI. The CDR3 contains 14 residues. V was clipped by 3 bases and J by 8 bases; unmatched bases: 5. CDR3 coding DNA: TGTGCCAGCAGTGATGGGACTAGCTGGGATGAGCAGTTCTTC. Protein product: CASSDGTSWDEQFF.

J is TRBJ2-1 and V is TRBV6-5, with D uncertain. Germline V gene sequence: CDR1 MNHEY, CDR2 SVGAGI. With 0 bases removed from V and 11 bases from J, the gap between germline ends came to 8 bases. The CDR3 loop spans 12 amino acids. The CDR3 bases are TGTGCCAGCAGTTACTCGAAAGGACAGCAGTTCTTC. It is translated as CASSYSKGQQFF.

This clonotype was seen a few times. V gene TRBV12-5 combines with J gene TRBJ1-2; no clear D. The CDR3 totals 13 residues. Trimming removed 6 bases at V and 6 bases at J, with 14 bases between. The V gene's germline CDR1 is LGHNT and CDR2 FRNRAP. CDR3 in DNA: TGTGCTAGTGGCAACAGTCCCTCGGATGGCTACACCTTC. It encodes CASGNSPSDGYTF.

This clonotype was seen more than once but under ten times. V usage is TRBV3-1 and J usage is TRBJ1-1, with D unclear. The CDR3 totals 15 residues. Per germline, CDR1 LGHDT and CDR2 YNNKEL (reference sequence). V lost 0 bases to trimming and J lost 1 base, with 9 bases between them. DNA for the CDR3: TGTGCCAGCAGCCAAGATCGGGCAGGGAACACTGAAGCTTTCTTT. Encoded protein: CASSQDRAGNTEAFF. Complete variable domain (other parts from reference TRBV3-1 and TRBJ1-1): DTAVSQTPKYLVTQMGNDKSIKCEQNLGHDTMYWYKQDSKKFLKIMFSYNNKELIINETVPNRFSPKSPDKAHLNLHINSLELGDSAVYFCASSQDRAGNTEAFFGQGTRLTVV.

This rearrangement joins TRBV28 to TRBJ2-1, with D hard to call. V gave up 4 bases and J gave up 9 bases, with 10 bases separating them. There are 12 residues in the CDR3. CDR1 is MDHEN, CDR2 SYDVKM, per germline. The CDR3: CASSSLGAEQFF. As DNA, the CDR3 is TGTGCCAGCAGTTCTTTGGGTGCTGAGCAGTTCTTC.

The chain's CDR3 is CSVAVPSYNEQFF. The CDR3 DNA is TGCAGCGTTGCTGTCCCCTCCTACAATGAGCAGTTCTTC. The chain employs TRBV29-1 and TRBJ2-1; D ambiguous. V lost 4 bases to trimming and J lost 0 bases, with 7 bases between them. Germline V gene data show CDR1 as SQVTM and CDR2 as ANQGSEA. The CDR3 consists of 13 residues.

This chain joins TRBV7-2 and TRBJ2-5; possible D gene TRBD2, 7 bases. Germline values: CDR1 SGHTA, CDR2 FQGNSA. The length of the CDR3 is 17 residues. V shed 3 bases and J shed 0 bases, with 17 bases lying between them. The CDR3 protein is CASSLGRRGLNQETQYF. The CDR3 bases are TGTGCCAGCAGCTTGGGTCGGCGGGGGCTCAACCAAGAGACCCAGTACTTC.

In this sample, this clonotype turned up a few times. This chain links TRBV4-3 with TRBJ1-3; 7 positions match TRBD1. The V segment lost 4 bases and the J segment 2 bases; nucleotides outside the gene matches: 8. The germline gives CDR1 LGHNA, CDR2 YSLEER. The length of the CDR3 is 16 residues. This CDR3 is CASSRNSGGTGNTIYF. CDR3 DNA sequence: TGCGCCAGCAGCCGAAACTCAGGGGGTACTGGAAACACCATATATTTT.

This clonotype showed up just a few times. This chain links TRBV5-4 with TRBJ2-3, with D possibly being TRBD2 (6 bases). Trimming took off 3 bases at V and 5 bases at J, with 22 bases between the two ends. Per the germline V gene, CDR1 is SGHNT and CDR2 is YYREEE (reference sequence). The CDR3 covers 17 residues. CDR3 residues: CASSSGAGTAPGDTQYF. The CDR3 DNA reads TGTGCCAGCAGCTCCGGGGCGGGGACGGCGCCCGGAGATACGCAGTATTTT.

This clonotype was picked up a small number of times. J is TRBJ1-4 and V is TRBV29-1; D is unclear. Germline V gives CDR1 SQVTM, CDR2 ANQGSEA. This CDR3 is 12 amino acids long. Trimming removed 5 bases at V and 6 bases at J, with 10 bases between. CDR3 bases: TGCAGCGTTTACGGGAGGGATGAAAAACTGTTTTTT. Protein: CSVYGRDEKLFF.

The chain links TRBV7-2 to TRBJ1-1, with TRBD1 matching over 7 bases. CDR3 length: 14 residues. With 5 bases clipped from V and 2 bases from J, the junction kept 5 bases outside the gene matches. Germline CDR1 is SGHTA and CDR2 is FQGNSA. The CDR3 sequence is CASSMTGSNTEAFF. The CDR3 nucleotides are TGTGCCAGCAGCATGACAGGGTCCAACACTGAAGCTTTCTTT.

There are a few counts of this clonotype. The DNA of the CDR3 is TGTGCCAGCAGCGTAGTAGGAGCCGCTGCGGGTGCGAACACCGGGGAGCTGTTTTTT. This encodes CASSVVGAAAGANTGELFF. The rearrangement joins TRBV9 to TRBJ2-2; perhaps TRBD2 as D (5 bases). The CDR3 is 19 residues long. V was trimmed by 0 bases and J by 0 bases, leaving 18 bases between them. Germline assignment: CDR1 SGDLS and CDR2 YYNGEE.

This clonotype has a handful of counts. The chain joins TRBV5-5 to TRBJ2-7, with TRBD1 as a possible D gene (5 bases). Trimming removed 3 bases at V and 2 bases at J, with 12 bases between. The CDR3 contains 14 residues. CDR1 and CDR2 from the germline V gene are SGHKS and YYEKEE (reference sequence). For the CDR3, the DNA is TGTGCCAGCAGCTCGGACATTACGACCTACGAGCAGTACTTC. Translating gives CASSSDITTYEQYF.

The CDR3 loop reads CASSLAAPHEQFF. The CDR3 nucleotides are TGCGCCAGCAGCTTGGCCGCCCCACATGAGCAGTTCTTC. The chain uses TRBV5-1 and TRBJ2-1; D is uncertain. The CDR3 is 13 residues long. Trimming removed 0 bases from V and 8 bases from J, with 9 bases in between. CDR1 SGHRS and CDR2 YFSETQ come from the germline V gene.

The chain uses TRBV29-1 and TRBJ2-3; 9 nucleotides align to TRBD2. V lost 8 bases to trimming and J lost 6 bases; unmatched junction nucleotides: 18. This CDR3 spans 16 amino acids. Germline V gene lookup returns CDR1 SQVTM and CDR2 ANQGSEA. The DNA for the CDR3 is TGCAGCCTCCGCCGCTTAGCGGGGGCCGGGGGGGATACGCAGTATTTT. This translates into CSLRRLAGAGGDTQYF.

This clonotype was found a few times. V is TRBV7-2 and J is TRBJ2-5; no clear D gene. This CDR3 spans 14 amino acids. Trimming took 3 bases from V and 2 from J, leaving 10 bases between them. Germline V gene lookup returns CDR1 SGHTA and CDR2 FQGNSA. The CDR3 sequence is CASSFGGPQETQYF. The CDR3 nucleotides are TGTGCCAGCAGCTTTGGTGGACCACAAGAGACCCAGTACTTC.